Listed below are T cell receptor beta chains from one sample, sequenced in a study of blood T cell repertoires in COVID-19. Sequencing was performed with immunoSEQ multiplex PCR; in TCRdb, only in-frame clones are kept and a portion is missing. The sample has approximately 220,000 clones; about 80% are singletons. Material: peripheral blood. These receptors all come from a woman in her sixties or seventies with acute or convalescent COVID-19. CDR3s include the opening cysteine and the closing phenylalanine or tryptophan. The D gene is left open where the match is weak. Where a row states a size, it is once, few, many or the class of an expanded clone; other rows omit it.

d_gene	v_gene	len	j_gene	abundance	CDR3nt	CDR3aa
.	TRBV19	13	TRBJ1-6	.	TGTGCCAGTCACGGGGAACTCCGTTCACCCCTCCACTTT	CASHGELRSPLHF
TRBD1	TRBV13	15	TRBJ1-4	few	TGTGCCAGCAGCTTAGGTCACAGGGGGTATGAAAAACTGTTTTTT	CASSLGHRGYEKLFF
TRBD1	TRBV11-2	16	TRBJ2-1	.	TGTGCCAGCAGCTTAGGTCTCCTAACAGGGGGCGATGAGCAGTTCTTC	CASSLGLLTGGDEQFF
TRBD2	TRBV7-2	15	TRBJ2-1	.	TGTGCCAGCAGCTTAGTTAGCGGGGGTTACAATGAGCAGTTCTTC	CASSLVSGGYNEQFF
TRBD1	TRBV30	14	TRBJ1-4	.	TGTGCCTGGGATAGAGGACAGGGGGGTGAAAAACTGTTTTTT	CAWDRGQGGEKLFF
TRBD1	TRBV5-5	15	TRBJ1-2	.	TGTGCCAGCAGCTTGGCGGGGACAGGGGAGTATGGCTACACCTTC	CASSLAGTGEYGYTF
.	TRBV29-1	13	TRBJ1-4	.	TGCAGCGCTGCCTCGGGGAGGAGTGAAAAACTGTTTTTT	CSAASGRSEKLFF
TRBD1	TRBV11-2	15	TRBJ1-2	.	TGTGCCAGCAGCTTAGGCCTAGGGGGCGGCTATGGCTACACCTTC	CASSLGLGGGYGYTF
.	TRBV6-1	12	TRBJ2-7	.	TGTGCCAGCAGTGAGACACTCTACGAGCAGTACTTC	CASSETLYEQYF
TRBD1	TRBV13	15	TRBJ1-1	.	TGTGCCAGCAGCCAGGGACAGGGAATGGTAGGGCAAGCTTTCTTT	CASSQGQGMVGQAFF
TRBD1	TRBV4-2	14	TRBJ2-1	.	TGTGCCAGCAGCGACGGGACAGTCGACAATGAGCAGTTCTTC	CASSDGTVDNEQFF
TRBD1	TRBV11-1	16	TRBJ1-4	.	TGTGCCAGCAGCCTGGGACAGGCCACGACTAATGAAAAACTGTTTTTT	CASSLGQATTNEKLFF
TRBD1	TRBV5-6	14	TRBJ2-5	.	TGTGCCAGCAGCTTGGGACAGGGACAAGAGACCCAGTACTTC	CASSLGQGQETQYF
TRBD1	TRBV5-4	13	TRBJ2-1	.	TGTGCCAGCAGCTCGGGACAGGGTAATGAGCAGTTCTTC	CASSSGQGNEQFF
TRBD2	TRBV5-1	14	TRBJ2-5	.	TGCGCCAGCAGCGGGCGGGGGGACCAGAAGACCCAGTACTTC	CASSGRGDQKTQYF
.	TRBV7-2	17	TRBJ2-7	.	TGTGCCAGCAGCCCCTATGAGATCGGGCGGGGCCTCTACGAGCAGTACTTC	CASSPYEIGRGLYEQYF
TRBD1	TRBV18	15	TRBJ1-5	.	TGTGCCAGCTCACGAGACAGGGATCGCAATCAGCCCCAGCATTTT	CASSRDRDRNQPQHF
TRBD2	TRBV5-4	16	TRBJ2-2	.	TGTGCCAGCAGCCCCTCTAGCGGGGGTTACACCGGGGAGCTGTTTTTT	CASSPSSGGYTGELFF
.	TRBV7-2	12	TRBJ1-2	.	TGTGCCAGCAGCTTAGCAGGACAGGGCTACACCTTC	CASSLAGQGYTF
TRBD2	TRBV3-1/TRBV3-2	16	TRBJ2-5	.	TGTGCCAGCAGCCCGCGACTAGCGGGGGGTCAAGAGACCCAGTACTTC	CASSPRLAGGQETQYF
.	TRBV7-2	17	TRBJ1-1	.	TGTGCCAGCAGCTCAACCGAAATCCGAGCGGAAAGGGCTGAAGCTTTCTTT	CASSSTEIRAERAEAFF
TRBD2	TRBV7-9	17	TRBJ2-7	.	TGTGCCAGCAGCCCCCAGCGGGGGCAGGGAGGTCCGCTCGAGCAGTACTTC	CASSPQRGQGGPLEQYF
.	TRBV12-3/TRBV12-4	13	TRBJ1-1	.	TGTGCCAGCAGAACTTCAAGTATGGGACAAACTTTCTTT	CASRTSSMGQTFF
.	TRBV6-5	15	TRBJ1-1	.	TGTGCCAGCAGTTACTCACCCGACAGAACCGTCGAAGCTTTCTTT	CASSYSPDRTVEAFF
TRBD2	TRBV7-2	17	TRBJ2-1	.	TGTGCCAGCACCCTAACGGCGGGGGTGGCTTCCTACAATGAGCAGTTCTTC	CASTLTAGVASYNEQFF
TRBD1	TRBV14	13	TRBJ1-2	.	TGTGCCAGCAGCCCGGGACAGTACTATGGCTACACCTTC	CASSPGQYYGYTF
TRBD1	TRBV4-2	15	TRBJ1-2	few	TGTGCCAGCAGCCAAGAGGGACAGGGGAACTATGGCTACACCTTC	CASSQEGQGNYGYTF